What follows are 24 T cell receptor beta chains derived from one specimen sequenced in a study of long-term antiretroviral therapy in people with HIV. Samples were assayed with immunoSEQ v3.0 at survey level. TCRdb's table, derived via immunoSEQ multiplex PCR, lists solely in-frame clones and lacks some. This sample yields around 26,000 clones, of which about 85% are seen a single time; 4% to 6% belongs to the top ten. Source: unsorted PBMCs, taken just over 2.6 years after starting antiretroviral therapy. The receptors derive from a middle-aged man with HIV.

The chain carries TRBV5-4 and TRBJ2-5, with D possibly matching TRBD2 (6 bases). V was clipped by 3 bases and J by 2 bases, with 11 bases between them. The CDR3 sequence is 14 residues long. The germline V gene encodes CDR1 SGHNT and CDR2 YYREEE (reference sequence). DNA for the CDR3: TGTGCCAGCAGCTGGCCCAGCGGGCAAGAGACCCAGTACTTC. Translation gives CASSWPSGQETQYF.

This clone was counted a single time. The chain combines TRBV5-1 with TRBJ2-7, with D uncertain. Looked up from germline, CDR1 is SGHRS and CDR2 is YFSETQ. The V and J ends lost 4 bases and 2 bases respectively, with 13 bases between them. CDR3 size: 14 residues. CDR3 coding DNA: TGCGCCAGCAGCGAGAACACAATGACCTACGAGCAGTACTTC. Its translation: CASSENTMTYEQYF.

V is TRBV2 and J is TRBJ2-5, with D perhaps TRBD2 (6 bases). This CDR3 is 14 amino acids long. CDR1 SNHLY and CDR2 FYNNEI come from the germline V gene. The ends were cut back, 5 bases at V and 3 bases at J, with 13 bases in the middle. This CDR3 reads CASSFTRGKETQYF. In DNA form, the CDR3 reads TGTGCCAGCAGTTTTACCCGGGGGAAAGAGACCCAGTACTTC.

V and J are TRBV6-1 and TRBJ1-1, with D possibly matching TRBD1 (6 bases). V dropped 11 bases and J dropped 2 bases, with 15 bases sitting between them. Germline V gene sequence: CDR1 MNHNS, CDR2 SASEGT. The CDR3 contains 13 residues. CDR3 amino acids: CAGAKGGNTEAFF. The CDR3 DNA sequence: TGTGCCGGCGCGAAGGGGGGAAACACTGAAGCTTTCTTT.

V and J are TRBV29-1 and TRBJ2-3; 13 positions match TRBD2. The CDR3 has 17 amino acids. V lost 0 bases and J lost 0; bases outside the gene matches: 3. In germline, CDR1 is SQVTM, CDR2 ANQGSEA. CDR3: CSVEDLLAGGSTDTQYF. In DNA form, the CDR3 reads TGCAGCGTTGAAGACCTACTAGCGGGAGGGAGCACAGATACGCAGTATTTT.

The count of this clone is one. This chain connects TRBV5-1 to TRBJ2-1; 12 bases align to TRBD1. CDR3 length: 15 amino acids. J gave up 6 bases and V 4 bases, and 5 bases lay outside the gene matches. CDR1 and CDR2 from the germline V gene are SGHRS and YFSETQ. The CDR3 DNA follows: TGCGCCAGCAGCGGGGGACAGGGGGCACTCAATGAGCAGTTCTTC. Amino acid sequence: CASSGGQGALNEQFF.

The rearrangement uses TRBV29-1 and TRBJ2-2; D is undetermined. Trimming took off 6 bases at V and 3 bases at J, with 5 bases between the two ends. Germline assignment: CDR1 SQVTM and CDR2 ANQGSEA. The length of the CDR3 is 11 residues. In DNA, the CDR3 is TGCAGCGTAGAACACACCGGGGAGCTGTTTTTT. This sequence encodes CSVEHTGELFF.

The chain joins TRBV28 to TRBJ2-7, with D tentatively TRBD1 or TRBD2 (5 bases each). Germline-derived CDR1 and CDR2 are MDHEN and SYDVKM. Trimming took off 5 bases at V and 5 bases at J, with 7 bases between the two ends. The CDR3 is made up of 11 amino acids. The CDR3 loop is CASSEGNEQYF. The CDR3 bases are TGTGCCAGCAGTGAGGGGAACGAGCAGTACTTC.

The chain employs TRBV27 and TRBJ2-7; 8 nucleotides line up with TRBD1. CDR3 length equals 16 residues. After removal of 2 bases from V and 4 bases from J, the junction contained 10 bases not matched to a gene. Germline CDR1 MNHEY, CDR2 SMNVEV (reference sequence). CDR3 loop: CASSLGAPGTGYEQYF. CDR3 nucleotides: TGTGCCAGCAGTTTAGGAGCCCCCGGGACAGGATACGAGCAGTACTTC.

This rearrangement joins TRBV28 to TRBJ2-1; 16 bases match TRBD2. CDR3 size: 19 residues. V dropped 5 bases and J dropped 0; count of bases not matched to a gene: 7. CDR1 is MDHEN, CDR2 SYDVKM, per germline. CDR3 sequence: CASSQPGLAGGSSYNEQFF. CDR3 bases: TGTGCCAGCAGTCAGCCGGGACTAGCGGGGGGGAGCTCCTACAATGAGCAGTTCTTC.

The chain uses TRBV30 and TRBJ1-2, with 8 positions matching TRBD1. Looked up from germline, CDR1 is GTSNPN and CDR2 is SVGIG (reference sequence). V gave up 2 bases and J gave up 7 bases; unmatched junction bases: 9. This CDR3 contains 14 residues. CDR3 DNA: TGTGCCTGGAGTCCAGGACAGGGACTAGCTGGCTACACCTTC. This gives the protein CAWSPGQGLAGYTF.

The chain employs TRBV28 and TRBJ1-4, with D possibly matching TRBD1 (5 bases). V was pared by 6 bases and J by 2 bases, with 10 bases between. Germline V gene sequence: CDR1 MDHEN, CDR2 SYDVKM. The length of the CDR3 is 14 residues. The CDR3 sequence is CASSLDSTNEKLFF. CDR3 DNA sequence: TGTGCCAGCAGCTTAGACAGCACTAATGAAAAACTGTTTTTT.

CDR3 nucleotides: TGTGCCAGCAGATATGGGACTTCTATCTACAATGAGCAGTTCTTC. It codes for CASRYGTSIYNEQFF. The rearrangement uses TRBV5-6 and TRBJ2-1; D is perhaps TRBD2 (6 bases). The germline V gene has CDR1 SGHDT and CDR2 YYEEEE. The CDR3 has 15 residues. V was cut by 5 bases and J by 3 bases, with 15 bases left in between.

V usage is TRBV19 and J usage is TRBJ1-1, with 8 bases lining up with TRBD1. Germline values: CDR1 LNHDA, CDR2 SQIVND (reference sequence). V lost 2 bases and J lost 4; bases outside the gene matches: 3. The CDR3 covers 14 residues. The CDR3 region is CASSITGGTTEAFF. The CDR3 region has the DNA TGTGCCAGTAGTATAACAGGGGGGACCACTGAAGCTTTCTTT.

The V call is TRBV27, the J call TRBJ1-1; possibly TRBD1 for D (5 bases). The germline V gene encodes CDR1 MNHEY and CDR2 SMNVEV (reference sequence). The CDR3 covers 19 residues. The V and J ends lost 0 bases and 6 bases respectively, with 26 bases between them. The CDR3 sequence: CASSLSPRGRMSMSPEAFF. For the CDR3, the DNA is TGTGCCAGCAGTTTATCTCCGAGGGGTCGAATGTCGATGTCGCCTGAAGCTTTCTTT.

V and J are TRBV11-2 and TRBJ2-1; D perhaps matches TRBD2 (5 bases). The CDR3 runs 14 residues. Germline CDR1 and CDR2: SGHAT and FQNNGV. Trimming removed 6 bases at V and 3 bases at J, with 12 bases between. CDR3 nucleotides: TGTGCCAGCAGTAATATCCGGGACTACAATGAGCAGTTCTTC. Translating it yields CASSNIRDYNEQFF.

The V and J genes are TRBV19 and TRBJ2-5; 7 nucleotides line up with TRBD1. V dropped 6 bases and J dropped 2; count of bases not matched to a gene: 12. The CDR3 covers 16 residues. Germline values: CDR1 LNHDA, CDR2 SQIVND (reference sequence). CDR3 in DNA: TGTGCCAGTAGCCCTAGACAGGGATTAGGGCAAGAGACCCAGTACTTC. Protein: CASSPRQGLGQETQYF.

The V call is TRBV7-9, the J call TRBJ1-1; no clear D. CDR1 and CDR2 from the germline V gene are SEHNR and FQNEAQ (reference sequence). The length of the CDR3 is 14 residues. The V gene lost 0 bases and the J gene lost 7 bases, with 12 bases spanning the gap. The CDR3 here is CASSLAAHIFEAFF. DNA of the CDR3: TGTGCCAGCAGCTTAGCGGCCCACATATTTGAAGCTTTCTTT. The variable domain in full, with the rest retrieved from reference TRBV7-9 and TRBJ1-1, is DTGVSQNPRHKITKRGQNVTFRCDPISEHNRLYWYRQTLGQGPEFLTYFQNEAQLEKSRLLSDRFSAERPKGSFSTLEIQRTEQGDSAMYLCASSLAAHIFEAFFGQGTRLTVV.

V usage is TRBV14 and J usage is TRBJ1-2; unclear D gene. The CDR3 has 14 amino acids. CDR1 SGHDN and CDR2 FVKESK come from the germline V gene. Between the trimmed V and J ends, which lost 1 base and 3 bases, there was a span of 9 bases. CDR3 DNA sequence: TGTGCCAGCAGCCAAGGCACCTCCTACTATGGCTACACCTTC. Amino acid sequence: CASSQGTSYYGYTF.

The J gene is TRBJ1-6, the V gene TRBV6-1; D is perhaps TRBD1 (5 bases). The CDR3 contains 15 residues. In germline, CDR1 is MNHNS, CDR2 SASEGT. With 3 bases removed from V and 7 bases from J, the gap between germline ends came to 13 bases. The CDR3 is CASSDAAGGNSPLHF. The CDR3 DNA reads as TGTGCCAGCAGTGACGCGGCCGGGGGAAATTCACCCCTCCACTTT.

The gene calls are TRBV2 and TRBJ1-2; D is possibly TRBD1 (5 bases). Germline CDR1 reads SNHLY; CDR2 reads FYNNEI. CDR3 size: 16 residues. V was shortened by 2 bases and J by 3 bases, with 16 bases between the two germline ends. The CDR3 loop is CASSEFSSQEDYGYTF. CDR3 coding DNA: TGTGCCAGCAGTGAATTTTCCTCACAGGAGGACTATGGCTACACCTTC. Full variable domain (remainder filled in from reference TRBV2 and TRBJ1-2): EPEVTQTPSHQVTQMGQEVILRCVPISNHLYFYWYRQILGQKVEFLVSFYNNEISEKSEIFDDQFSVERPDGSNFTLKIRSTKLEDSAMYFCASSEFSSQEDYGYTFGSGTRLTVV.

In this sample, this clone turned up once. The chain employs TRBV11-3 and TRBJ2-1; D perhaps matches TRBD1 (6 bases). Germline V gives CDR1 SGHNT, CDR2 YENEEA. V shed 5 bases and J shed 9 bases, with 20 bases lying between them. CDR3 length equals 15 residues. The CDR3 reads CASSQGGSVPGEQFF. CDR3 DNA: TGTGCCAGCAGCCAAGGGGGTTCAGTTCCGGGTGAGCAGTTCTTC.

The chain uses TRBV5-6 and TRBJ2-7; 8 bases map to TRBD1. The ends lost 4 bases at V and 6 bases at J; junction bases unmatched: 6. Germline V gene data show CDR1 as SGHDT and CDR2 as YYEEEE. The CDR3 runs 13 residues. CDR3 region: CASSGRTGTEQYF. Here the CDR3 DNA reads TGTGCCAGCAGCGGAAGGACAGGGACCGAGCAGTACTTC.

V usage is TRBV4-2 and J usage is TRBJ2-1, with 13 positions matching TRBD2. This CDR3 is built from 17 residues. The germline gives CDR1 LGHNA, CDR2 YNFKEQ. V dropped 4 bases and J dropped 3; count of bases not matched to a gene: 6. CDR3 sequence: CASSPGLAGVGYNEQFF. The DNA for the CDR3 is TGTGCCAGCAGCCCCGGACTAGCGGGAGTAGGCTACAATGAGCAGTTCTTC.